This is a list of T cell receptor beta chains from one sample in a study of blood T cell repertoires in COVID-19. The assay was immunoSEQ multiplex PCR, and TCRdb's table has in-frame clones only and misses some. There are about 80,000 clones in the sample; 88% occur only once, and 6.5% to 8.5% lies in the top ten. The source material was peripheral blood. These receptors came from an elderly woman with acute or convalescent COVID-19. Both conserved end residues are part of each CDR3. The order of the fields is clone size, D gene, V gene, J gene, CDR3 protein, CDR3 DNA. A D gene is named only where the DNA matches it firmly. Expanded clones get a size class; other rows say once, few or many, or leave the size out.

clone size: .; D gene: .; V gene: TRBV18; J gene: TRBJ1-5; CDR3 protein: CASCGTLKEPQHF; CDR3 DNA: TGTGCCAGCTGCGGGACGCTCAAAGAGCCCCAGCATTTT
clone size: .; D gene: .; V gene: TRBV6-5; J gene: TRBJ1-3; CDR3 protein: CASSLHSGNTIYF; CDR3 DNA: TGTGCCAGCAGTTTACACTCTGGAAACACCATATATTTT
clone size: .; D gene: TRBD2; V gene: TRBV5-8; J gene: TRBJ2-1; CDR3 protein: CASSLIWSPGRAYNEQFF; CDR3 DNA: TGTGCCAGCAGCTTGATCTGGTCCCCCGGGAGGGCCTACAATGAGCAGTTCTTC
clone size: .; D gene: TRBD1; V gene: TRBV6-5; J gene: TRBJ2-5; CDR3 protein: CASSPTNGQGQAQYF; CDR3 DNA: TGTGCCAGCAGTCCTACGAATGGACAGGGGCAGGCCCAGTACTTC
clone size: .; D gene: .; V gene: TRBV2; J gene: TRBJ2-7; CDR3 protein: CASSVEGDYEQYF; CDR3 DNA: TGTGCCAGCAGTGTAGAGGGGGACTACGAGCAGTACTTC
clone size: .; D gene: .; V gene: TRBV24-1; J gene: TRBJ1-2; CDR3 protein: CATQPSTGNYGYTF; CDR3 DNA: TGTGCCACCCAACCGTCTACAGGCAACTATGGCTACACCTTC
clone size: .; D gene: TRBD1; V gene: TRBV4-3; J gene: TRBJ1-2; CDR3 protein: CASSQDQGGGYTF; CDR3 DNA: TGCGCCAGCAGCCAAGACCAGGGGGGAGGCTACACCTTC
clone size: .; D gene: .; V gene: TRBV5-1; J gene: TRBJ1-1; CDR3 protein: CASSLQTANTEAFF; CDR3 DNA: TGCGCCAGCAGCTTACAGACAGCGAACACTGAAGCTTTCTTT
clone size: once; D gene: .; V gene: TRBV5-4; J gene: TRBJ2-2; CDR3 protein: CASSFHQGPNTGELFF; CDR3 DNA: TGTGCCAGCAGCTTTCATCAGGGCCCGAACACCGGGGAGCTGTTTTTT
clone size: .; D gene: .; V gene: TRBV29-1; J gene: TRBJ2-3; CDR3 protein: CSVDLIRAGALTDTQYF; CDR3 DNA: TGCAGCGTTGACCTTATTCGGGCGGGGGCACTCACAGATACGCAGTATTTT
clone size: .; D gene: .; V gene: TRBV29-1; J gene: TRBJ1-3; CDR3 protein: CSVDHSGTGNTIYF; CDR3 DNA: TGCAGCGTTGATCACTCAGGGACTGGAAACACCATATATTTT
clone size: .; D gene: .; V gene: TRBV12-3/TRBV12-4; J gene: TRBJ1-5; CDR3 protein: CASSFMEGQPQHF; CDR3 DNA: TGTGCCAGCAGTTTTATGGAGGGCCAGCCCCAGCATTTT
clone size: .; D gene: .; V gene: TRBV6-4; J gene: TRBJ1-1; CDR3 protein: CASSPRPGQGTEAFF; CDR3 DNA: TGTGCCAGCAGTCCGCGACCAGGGCAGGGCACTGAAGCTTTCTTT
clone size: .; D gene: TRBD2; V gene: TRBV11-1; J gene: TRBJ2-3; CDR3 protein: CASGGLAGTDTQYF; CDR3 DNA: TGTGCCAGCGGCGGACTAGCGGGGACAGATACGCAGTATTTT
clone size: .; D gene: .; V gene: TRBV5-1; J gene: TRBJ2-7; CDR3 protein: CASSRGGDSSYEQYF; CDR3 DNA: TGCGCCAGCAGCCGCGGAGGGGACAGCTCCTACGAGCAGTACTTC
clone size: .; D gene: TRBD1; V gene: TRBV5-1; J gene: TRBJ1-1; CDR3 protein: CASSSPGQGLVEAFF; CDR3 DNA: TGCGCCAGCAGCTCGCCGGGACAGGGGCTTGTTGAAGCTTTCTTT
clone size: .; D gene: .; V gene: TRBV6-5; J gene: TRBJ1-1; CDR3 protein: CASTSGGLGTEAFF; CDR3 DNA: TGTGCCAGCACCTCGGGAGGGCTGGGCACTGAAGCTTTCTTT
clone size: .; D gene: .; V gene: TRBV5-1; J gene: TRBJ1-1; CDR3 protein: CASSFEGRMNTEAFF; CDR3 DNA: TGCGCCAGCAGCTTCGAGGGCAGGATGAACACTGAAGCTTTCTTT
clone size: .; D gene: TRBD2; V gene: TRBV6-1; J gene: TRBJ2-1; CDR3 protein: CASSERPLSVAGVLNEQFF; CDR3 DNA: TGTGCCAGCAGTGAAAGGCCCCTATCGGTAGCGGGAGTACTGAATGAGCAGTTCTTC
clone size: .; D gene: .; V gene: TRBV5-6; J gene: TRBJ1-6; CDR3 protein: CASTRRGNNSPLHF; CDR3 DNA: TGTGCCAGCACCCGGAGGGGTAACAATTCACCCCTCCACTTT
clone size: .; D gene: .; V gene: TRBV20-1; J gene: TRBJ1-2; CDR3 protein: CSASPIGGGYTF; CDR3 DNA: TGCAGTGCTAGTCCCATAGGAGGTGGCTACACCTTC
clone size: .; D gene: TRBD2; V gene: TRBV19; J gene: TRBJ2-3; CDR3 protein: CASSRGTSGIGTDTQYF; CDR3 DNA: TGTGCCAGTAGTAGAGGGACTAGCGGGATCGGCACAGATACGCAGTATTTT
clone size: .; D gene: .; V gene: TRBV12-3/TRBV12-4; J gene: TRBJ1-3; CDR3 protein: CASSLNRGNTIYF; CDR3 DNA: TGTGCCAGCAGTTTAAACAGGGGAAACACCATATATTTT
clone size: .; D gene: TRBD2; V gene: TRBV11-3; J gene: TRBJ2-2; CDR3 protein: CASSPGLAGGPTGELFF; CDR3 DNA: TGTGCCAGCAGCCCTGGACTAGCGGGAGGGCCCACCGGGGAGCTGTTTTTT
clone size: .; D gene: .; V gene: TRBV18; J gene: TRBJ1-5; CDR3 protein: CASSPGTLQPQHF; CDR3 DNA: TGTGCCAGCTCACCTGGGACACTTCAGCCCCAGCATTTT
clone size: .; D gene: TRBD1; V gene: TRBV19; J gene: TRBJ1-5; CDR3 protein: CASSEGQGGNQPQHF; CDR3 DNA: TGTGCCAGTAGCGAGGGACAGGGGGGCAATCAGCCCCAGCATTTT
clone size: .; D gene: TRBD2; V gene: TRBV5-1; J gene: TRBJ2-1; CDR3 protein: CASSRSGENNEQFF; CDR3 DNA: TGCGCCAGCTCACGTAGCGGGGAAAACAATGAGCAGTTCTTC
clone size: .; D gene: TRBD1; V gene: TRBV6-5; J gene: TRBJ1-4; CDR3 protein: CASSYGLGQGSEKLFF; CDR3 DNA: TGTGCCAGCAGTTACGGTCTTGGACAGGGGAGTGAAAAACTGTTTTTT
clone size: few; D gene: TRBD1; V gene: TRBV7-2; J gene: TRBJ2-5; CDR3 protein: CASSSQTGRETQYF; CDR3 DNA: TGTGCCAGCAGCTCGCAGACAGGGCGAGAGACCCAGTACTTC
clone size: .; D gene: TRBD2; V gene: TRBV7-9; J gene: TRBJ2-3; CDR3 protein: CASSSFLAGGVDTQYF; CDR3 DNA: TGTGCCAGCAGCTCCTTCCTAGCGGGGGGCGTAGATACGCAGTATTTT
clone size: few; D gene: TRBD2; V gene: TRBV7-8; J gene: TRBJ2-2; CDR3 protein: CASSLYGRGANTGELFF; CDR3 DNA: TGTGCCAGCAGCTTATACGGGCGGGGGGCCAACACCGGGGAGCTGTTTTTT
clone size: .; D gene: .; V gene: TRBV30; J gene: TRBJ1-1; CDR3 protein: CAWGSPGYTEAFF; CDR3 DNA: TGTGCCTGGGGTAGCCCAGGGTATACTGAAGCTTTCTTT
clone size: .; D gene: .; V gene: TRBV9; J gene: TRBJ1-1; CDR3 protein: CASSPRQGGDTEAFF; CDR3 DNA: TGTGCCAGCAGCCCCCGCCAGGGCGGGGACACTGAAGCTTTCTTT
clone size: .; D gene: .; V gene: TRBV5-1; J gene: TRBJ1-2; CDR3 protein: CASSWGETLYGYTF; CDR3 DNA: TGCGCCAGCAGCTGGGGCGAGACCCTCTATGGCTACACCTTC
clone size: .; D gene: TRBD2; V gene: TRBV18; J gene: TRBJ2-3; CDR3 protein: CASSLLAGATDTQYF; CDR3 DNA: TGTGCCAGCTCACTACTAGCGGGTGCCACAGATACGCAGTATTTT
clone size: .; D gene: .; V gene: TRBV19; J gene: TRBJ1-1; CDR3 protein: CASSRDQGQNTEAFF; CDR3 DNA: TGTGCCAGTAGTCGGGACCAGGGGCAAAACACTGAAGCTTTCTTT
clone size: .; D gene: TRBD2; V gene: TRBV18; J gene: TRBJ2-7; CDR3 protein: CASSPRGRDEQYF; CDR3 DNA: TGTGCCAGCTCACCACGGGGGAGGGACGAGCAGTACTTC
clone size: .; D gene: .; V gene: TRBV30; J gene: TRBJ2-7; CDR3 protein: CAWRSDSFFGEQYF; CDR3 DNA: TGTGCCTGGAGGAGTGACAGTTTCTTCGGCGAGCAGTACTTC
clone size: .; D gene: TRBD1; V gene: TRBV6-6; J gene: TRBJ1-2; CDR3 protein: CASSSYTGTEEGYTF; CDR3 DNA: TGTGCCAGCAGTTCTTACACCGGGACAGAGGAGGGCTACACCTTC
clone size: .; D gene: .; V gene: TRBV27; J gene: TRBJ1-3; CDR3 protein: CASSFRHSGNTIYF; CDR3 DNA: TGTGCCAGCAGTTTTCGACACTCTGGAAACACCATATATTTT
clone size: few; D gene: .; V gene: TRBV7-9; J gene: TRBJ2-3; CDR3 protein: CASSPKTFRADTQYF; CDR3 DNA: TGTGCCAGCAGCCCAAAAACTTTCCGGGCAGATACGCAGTATTTT
clone size: .; D gene: TRBD1; V gene: TRBV7-8; J gene: TRBJ2-7; CDR3 protein: CASSLANRDSQYF; CDR3 DNA: TGTGCCAGCAGCTTAGCGAACCGGGACAGTCAGTACTTC
clone size: .; D gene: TRBD1; V gene: TRBV13; J gene: TRBJ2-3; CDR3 protein: CASSSPGTGKTDTQYF; CDR3 DNA: TGTGCCAGCAGCTCCCCCGGGACAGGGAAGACAGATACGCAGTATTTT
clone size: .; D gene: .; V gene: TRBV28; J gene: TRBJ1-2; CDR3 protein: CASTGGGHYGYTF; CDR3 DNA: TGTGCCAGCACCGGGGGGGGGCACTATGGCTACACCTTC
clone size: .; D gene: TRBD1; V gene: TRBV6-6; J gene: TRBJ2-7; CDR3 protein: CATEVPGQGKYEQYF; CDR3 DNA: TGTGCCACCGAAGTACCGGGACAGGGGAAGTACGAGCAGTACTTC
clone size: .; D gene: TRBD2; V gene: TRBV4-1; J gene: TRBJ2-3; CDR3 protein: CASSQPTSGASTDTQYF; CDR3 DNA: TGCGCCAGCAGCCAACCGACTAGCGGGGCTAGCACAGATACGCAGTATTTT
clone size: .; D gene: .; V gene: TRBV15; J gene: TRBJ2-2; CDR3 protein: CATSRDLTGELFF; CDR3 DNA: TGTGCCACCAGCAGAGATCTCACCGGGGAGCTGTTTTTT
clone size: .; D gene: TRBD1; V gene: TRBV18; J gene: TRBJ2-7; CDR3 protein: CASSQPGQGLEQYF; CDR3 DNA: TGTGCCAGCTCACAACCGGGACAGGGCCTCGAGCAGTACTTC
clone size: .; D gene: .; V gene: TRBV10-3; J gene: TRBJ1-2; CDR3 protein: CAISVTGFGYTF; CDR3 DNA: TGTGCCATCAGTGTAACAGGGTTCGGCTACACCTTC
clone size: .; D gene: .; V gene: TRBV7-6; J gene: TRBJ2-3; CDR3 protein: CASSPTRLTDTQYF; CDR3 DNA: TGTGCCAGCAGCCCTACTAGACTCACAGATACGCAGTATTTT
clone size: .; D gene: TRBD1; V gene: TRBV5-6; J gene: TRBJ1-1; CDR3 protein: CASSLRQTGLNTEAFF; CDR3 DNA: TGTGCCAGCAGCTTGAGGCAGACAGGGTTGAACACTGAAGCTTTCTTT
clone size: .; D gene: TRBD2; V gene: TRBV3-1/TRBV3-2; J gene: TRBJ2-3; CDR3 protein: CASSQGAGAGGDTQYF; CDR3 DNA: TGTGCCAGCAGCCAAGGTGCGGGAGCCGGCGGGGATACGCAGTATTTT